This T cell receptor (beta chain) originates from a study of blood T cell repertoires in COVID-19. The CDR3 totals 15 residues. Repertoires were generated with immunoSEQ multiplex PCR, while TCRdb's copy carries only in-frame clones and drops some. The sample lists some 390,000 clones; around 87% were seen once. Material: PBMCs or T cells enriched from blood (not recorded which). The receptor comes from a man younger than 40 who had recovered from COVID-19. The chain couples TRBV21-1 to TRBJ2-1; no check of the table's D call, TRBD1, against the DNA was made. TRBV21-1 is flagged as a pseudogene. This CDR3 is CASSPPGQGRNEQFF. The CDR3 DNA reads TGTGCCAGCAGCCCACCGGGACAGGGGAGGAATGAGCAGTTCTTC.